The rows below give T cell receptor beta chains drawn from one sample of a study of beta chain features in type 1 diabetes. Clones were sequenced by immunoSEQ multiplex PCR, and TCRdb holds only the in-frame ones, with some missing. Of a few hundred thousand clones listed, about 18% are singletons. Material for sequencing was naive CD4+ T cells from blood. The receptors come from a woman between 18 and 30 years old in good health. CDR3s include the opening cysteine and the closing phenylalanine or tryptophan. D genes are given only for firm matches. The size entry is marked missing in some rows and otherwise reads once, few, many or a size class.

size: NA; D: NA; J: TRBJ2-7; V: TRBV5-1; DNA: TGCGCCAGCAGCGACCGGACATCGTACGAGCAGTACTTC; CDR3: CASSDRTSYEQYF
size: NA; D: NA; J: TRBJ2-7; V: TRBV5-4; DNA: TGTGCCAGCAGCCCTACCACAGGCTACGAGCAGTACTTC; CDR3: CASSPTTGYEQYF
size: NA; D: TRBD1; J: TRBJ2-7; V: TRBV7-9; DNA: TGTGCCAGCAGCTTGGGACAGAGCTCCTACGAGCAGTACTTC; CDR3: CASSLGQSSYEQYF
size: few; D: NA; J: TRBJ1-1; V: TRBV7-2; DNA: TGTGCCAGCAGCTTAGTACAGGGCGGCGGCACTGAAGCTTTCTTT; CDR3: CASSLVQGGGTEAFF
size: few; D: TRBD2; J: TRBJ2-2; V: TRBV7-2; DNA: TGTGCCAGCAGCGTAGTAGCGGGGGGCCCGGGGGAGCTGTTTTTT; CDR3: CASSVVAGGPGELFF
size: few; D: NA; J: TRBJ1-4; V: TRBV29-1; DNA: TGCAGCGTTGACGAGGGAGGAGGTGAAAAACTGTTTTTT; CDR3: CSVDEGGGEKLFF
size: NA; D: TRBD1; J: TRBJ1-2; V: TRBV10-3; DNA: TGTGCCATCAGTGAGACGGGACAGACGCCTTTGACCTTC; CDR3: CAISETGQTPLTF
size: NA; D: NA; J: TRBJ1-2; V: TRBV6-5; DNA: TGTGCCAGCAGACGGAACTATGGCTACACCTTC; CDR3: CASRRNYGYTF
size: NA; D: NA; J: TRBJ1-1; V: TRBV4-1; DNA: TGCGCCAGCAGCCAAGCTCCCCGGGGGGCCCGGAACACTGAAGCTTTCTTT; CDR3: CASSQAPRGARNTEAFF
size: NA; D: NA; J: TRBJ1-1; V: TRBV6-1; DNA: TGTGCCAGCAGTGACGGCGGATCCACTGAAGCTTTCTTT; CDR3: CASSDGGSTEAFF
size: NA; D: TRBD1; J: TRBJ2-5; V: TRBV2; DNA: TGTGCCAGCAGTGCCCGGACAGGTCAAGAGACCCAGTACTTC; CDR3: CASSARTGQETQYF
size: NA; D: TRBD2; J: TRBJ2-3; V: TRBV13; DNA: TGTGCCAGCAGCTTAGCCTCTTTTAGCGGGAGGGCCGGAGGTGGAGATACGCAGTATTTT; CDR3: CASSLASFSGRAGGGDTQYF
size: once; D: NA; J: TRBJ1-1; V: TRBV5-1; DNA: TGCGCCAGCAGCTTGGCCCGGCGGGGGACTATGAACACTGAAGCTTTCTTT; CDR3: CASSLARRGTMNTEAFF
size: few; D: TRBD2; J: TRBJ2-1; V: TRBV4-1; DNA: TGCGCCAGCAGCCCGGGACTAGCGGGAGGCTGGGAGCAGTTCTTC; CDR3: CASSPGLAGGWEQFF
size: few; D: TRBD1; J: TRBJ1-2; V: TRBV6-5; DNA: TGTGCCAGCAGTTATACAGGGGGCTATGGCTACACCTTC; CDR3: CASSYTGGYGYTF
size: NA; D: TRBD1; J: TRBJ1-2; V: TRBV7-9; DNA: TGTGCCAGCAGCTCGGGACAGGGGGCAGGTGGCTACACCTTC; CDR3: CASSSGQGAGGYTF
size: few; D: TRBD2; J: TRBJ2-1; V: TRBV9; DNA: TGTGCCAGCAGCGTTTTTCAGGTAGCGGGAAGGGATGAGCAGTTCTTC; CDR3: CASSVFQVAGRDEQFF
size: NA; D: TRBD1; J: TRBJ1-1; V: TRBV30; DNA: TGTGCCTGGAGCCAACAGGGGGGGACTGAAGCTTTCTTT; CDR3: CAWSQQGGTEAFF
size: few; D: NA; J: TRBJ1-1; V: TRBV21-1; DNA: TGTGCCAGCAGACGGGACAGGGGACACACTGAAGCTTTCTTT; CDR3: CASRRDRGHTEAFF
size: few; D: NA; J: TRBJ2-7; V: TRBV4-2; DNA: TGTGCCAGCAGCCAACAGCTCGCAGGGCCCTACGAGCAGTACTTC; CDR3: CASSQQLAGPYEQYF
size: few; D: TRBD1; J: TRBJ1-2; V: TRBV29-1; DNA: TGCAGCGTTGAATCCCAGGGGGCCTATGGCTACACCTTC; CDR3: CSVESQGAYGYTF
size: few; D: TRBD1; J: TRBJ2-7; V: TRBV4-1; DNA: TGCGCCAGCAGCCCTGGGACAGGGAAGTACGAGCAGTACTTC; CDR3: CASSPGTGKYEQYF
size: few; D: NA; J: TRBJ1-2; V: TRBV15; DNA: TGTGCCACCAGCCGGGGGTTAGTTGGCTACACCTTC; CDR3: CATSRGLVGYTF
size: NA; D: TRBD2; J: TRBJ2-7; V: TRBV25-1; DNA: TGTGCCAGCAGTGGCCAGTGGGGGGGAGAGCAGTACTTC; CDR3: CASSGQWGGEQYF
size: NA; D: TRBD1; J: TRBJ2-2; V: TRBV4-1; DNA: TGCGCCAGCAGCCAACCCGGGACAGGGGGCGCGAACACCGGGGAGCTGTTTTTT; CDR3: CASSQPGTGGANTGELFF
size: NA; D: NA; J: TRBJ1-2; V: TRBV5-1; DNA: TGCGCCAGCAGCTTGGACAGAGGACAAGCTAACTATGGCTACACCTTC; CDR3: CASSLDRGQANYGYTF
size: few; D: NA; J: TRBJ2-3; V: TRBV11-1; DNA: TGTGCCAGCAGCTTAGGAGCTGCAGATACGCAGTATTTT; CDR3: CASSLGAADTQYF
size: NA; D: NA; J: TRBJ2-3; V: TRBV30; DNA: TGTGCCTGGAGCCTAGGGGGGGCCACAGATACGCAGTATTTT; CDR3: CAWSLGGATDTQYF
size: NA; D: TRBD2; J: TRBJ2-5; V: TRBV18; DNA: TGTGCCAGCTCACCTCGGACTAGCGGGGTCCAAGAGACCCAGTACTTC; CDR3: CASSPRTSGVQETQYF
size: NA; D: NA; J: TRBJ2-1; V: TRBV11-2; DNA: TGTGCCAGCAGCTTTGGACAGCCGCACAATGAGCAGTTCTTC; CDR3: CASSFGQPHNEQFF
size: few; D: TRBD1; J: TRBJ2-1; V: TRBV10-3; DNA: TGTGCCATCAGTGCTGACAAGGGGGCTGGGAATGAGCAGTTCTTC; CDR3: CAISADKGAGNEQFF
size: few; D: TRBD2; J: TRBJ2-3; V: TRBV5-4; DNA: TGTGCCAGCAGCCCTAGCGGGCGACTTAGCACAGATACGCAGTATTTT; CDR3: CASSPSGRLSTDTQYF
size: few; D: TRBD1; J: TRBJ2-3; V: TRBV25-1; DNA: TGTGCCAGCGGGACAGGGCAAAGCACAGATACGCAGTATTTT; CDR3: CASGTGQSTDTQYF
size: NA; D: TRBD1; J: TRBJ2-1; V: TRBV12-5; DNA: TGTGCTAGTGGTTTGCCACGGGGGACAGGGTTTTACAATGAGCAGTTCTTC; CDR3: CASGLPRGTGFYNEQFF
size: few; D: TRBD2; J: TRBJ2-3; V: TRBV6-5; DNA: TGTGCCAGCAGTTCTAATAGCGGGGATACGCAGTATTTT; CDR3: CASSSNSGDTQYF
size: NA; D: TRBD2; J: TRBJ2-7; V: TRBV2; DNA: TGTGCCAGCAGTCGAGAAGCGGGGGGCGCCTACGAGCAGTACTTC; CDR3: CASSREAGGAYEQYF
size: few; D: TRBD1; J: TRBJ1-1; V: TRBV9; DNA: TGTGCCAGCAGCGCTCTGGGGACAGGCACTGAAGCTTTCTTT; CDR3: CASSALGTGTEAFF
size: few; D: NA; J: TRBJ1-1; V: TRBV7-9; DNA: TGTGCCAGCAGCCGATCGGGGCGGGAAACTGAAGCTTTCTTT; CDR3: CASSRSGRETEAFF
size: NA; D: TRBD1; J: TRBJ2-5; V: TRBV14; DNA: TGTGCCAGCAGCCAGTCAGGGGGGACCCAGTACTTC; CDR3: CASSQSGGTQYF
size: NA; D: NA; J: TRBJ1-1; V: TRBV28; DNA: TGTGCCAGCAGGACAGCCTCGGTGGGCACTGAAGCTTTCTTT; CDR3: CASRTASVGTEAFF
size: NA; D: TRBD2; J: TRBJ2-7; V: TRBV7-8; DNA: TGTGCCAGCAGCTTAGTGGGCGGGAGGGATTCCTACGAGCAGTACTTC; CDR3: CASSLVGGRDSYEQYF
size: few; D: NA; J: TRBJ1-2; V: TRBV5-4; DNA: TGTGCCAGCAGCTTATTCGGGACACGAGGCTACACCTTC; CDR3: CASSLFGTRGYTF
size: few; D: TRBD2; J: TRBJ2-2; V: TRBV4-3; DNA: TGCGCCAGCAGCCGCCGAGGACTAGCGGCCGGGGAGCTGTTTTTT; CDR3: CASSRRGLAAGELFF
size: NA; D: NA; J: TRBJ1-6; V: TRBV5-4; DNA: TGTGCCAGCAGCCTTACATACACCGATTCACCCCTCCACTTT; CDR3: CASSLTYTDSPLHF
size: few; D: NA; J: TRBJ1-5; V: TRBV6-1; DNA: TGTGCCAGCAGTGAAGCGCGTCAGCCCCAGCATTTT; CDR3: CASSEARQPQHF
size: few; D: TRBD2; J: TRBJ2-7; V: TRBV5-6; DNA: TGTGCCAGCAGCTCTTGGATCGGAAGACGGGAGGGCCAAGGATACGAGCAGTACTTC; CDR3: CASSSWIGRREGQGYEQYF
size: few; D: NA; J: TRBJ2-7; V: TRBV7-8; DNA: TGTGCCAGCAGCCTAATCCTCCACGAGCAGTACTTC; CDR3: CASSLILHEQYF